Detailed here is one TCR beta chain. This record belongs to a study of blood T cell repertoires in COVID-19. Study in general: Sources were T cells, B-cell-depleted T cells, or PBMCs; the material itself was cDNA or gDNA.

Original data processing: Estimation of nucleated cell counts was performed using reference gene primer amplification. The data were produced by immunoSEQ multiplex PCR, yet TCRdb's version contains in-frame clones alone and is incomplete. The DNA was the basis for D and trimming; V, J and clone size are from that table. The repertoire holds fewer than 350,000 clones, with about nine tenths as singletons. V shed 4 bases, J shed 8 bases, and the junction held 5 bases outside the gene matches. The CDR3 has 13 residues. The germline V gene encodes CDR1 SGHRS and CDR2 YFSETQ. The study drew participants aged about 18 to 95 years from roughly 25 US areas. The study counted Cohort 3 donors as recovered given two negative PCRs, clearance, or symptom resolution.

The chain joins TRBV5-1 to TRBJ1-2, with 10 bases aligning to TRBD1. The sequence derives from a man in his sixties who had recovered from COVID-19. The material sequenced was PBMCs or T cells enriched from blood (not recorded which). CDR3 nucleotides: TGCGCCAGCAGCCCCGGGACAGGGGAAGGCTACACCTTC. It specifies CASSPGTGEGYTF.